These T cell receptor beta chains were read from a single sample in a study of blood T cell repertoires in COVID-19. Clones were sequenced by immunoSEQ multiplex PCR, and TCRdb holds only the in-frame ones, with some missing. The sample shows some 200,000 clones, 87% of them seen only once. Material: peripheral blood. Source of these receptors: a man aged 55 to 69 with active or convalescent COVID-19. Each CDR3 is given with its conserved first and last residue. The order of the fields is V gene, J gene, CDR3 protein.

TRBV5-1	TRBJ2-5	CASRESATTETQYF
TRBV5-1	TRBJ2-4	CASSSNLDVRGKNIQYF
TRBV10-3	TRBJ1-1	CAIRTQADTEAFF
TRBV5-1	TRBJ2-3	CASSFGGPTDTQYF
TRBV19	TRBJ2-7	CASSQTSYTTYEQYF
TRBV5-1	TRBJ1-4	CASSLGQGSTNEKLFF
TRBV9	TRBJ2-2	CASSVMTGTGELFF
TRBV2	TRBJ2-5	CASSEDNQETQYF
TRBV7-3	TRBJ2-3	CASSSQSRGDTQYF
TRBV6-5	TRBJ1-6	CASSYSRGLNSPLHF
TRBV3-1/TRBV3-2	TRBJ1-4	CASSQGGGEVSF
TRBV18	TRBJ2-1	CASSPPSGRDNEQFF
TRBV27	TRBJ1-1	CASSLQDKDTEAFF
TRBV5-1	TRBJ2-3	CASSLEGRVGTDTQYF